The T cell receptor beta chain under discussion was sequenced for a study of blood T cell repertoires in COVID-19. Seattle's enrolled individuals joined amid active infection and were then monitored longitudinally. CDR3 length: 16 residues. Germline loops: CDR1 SGDLS, CDR2 YYNGEE. V dropped 4 bases and J dropped 6; count of bases not matched to a gene: 7. Original data processing: Estimation of nucleated cell counts relied on the amplification of reference gene primers. Profiling relied on immunoSEQ multiplex PCR, and the TCRdb table lists in-frame clones only, not all of them. That table supplies the V and J calls and clone size; D and trimming were determined from the DNA. The sample has 85,000 to 95,000 clones; about 89% are singletons.

The chain is built from TRBV9 and TRBJ2-1; 13 nucleotides align to TRBD2. Sequenced material: peripheral blood. This TCR was sampled from a man in his 60s with COVID-19, enrolled during active disease. As DNA, the CDR3 is TGTGCCAGCAGCCTCAGGACTAGCGGGAGCCGCAATGAGCAGTTCTTC. It codes for CASSLRTSGSRNEQFF. Drawing the rest from reference TRBV9 and TRBJ2-1, the complete variable domain is DSGVTQTPKHLITATGQRVTLRCSPRSGDLSVYWYQQSLDQGLQFLIQYYNGEERAKGNILERFSAQQFPDLHSELNLSSLELGDSALYFCASSLRTSGSRNEQFFGPGTRLTVL.